This T cell receptor (beta chain) was obtained from a study of T cell repertoires in cytomegalovirus infection. Study results and limitations: HLA-C-restricted CMV clonotypes gave the most frequent clonotype in two of eight donors. Frequencies of public TCR beta families were cumulated, and this identified carriers of CMV plus the relevant HLA.

V dropped 1 base and J dropped 3; count of bases not matched to a gene: 2. CDR3 size: 15 residues. Looked up from germline, CDR1 is MNHNS and CDR2 is SASEGT. In this sample, this clonotype turned up many times. Its antigen is undetermined. TCRdb re-called the reads with MiXCR, one entry per CDR3 protein. This sample has about 920,000 distinct CDR3 sequences; roughly 31% occur once, and the top ten carry more than 13%. Source: cultured CD8+ T cells from PBMCs, taken from culture after CMV antigen stimulation. The chain carries TRBV6-1 and TRBJ2-1; 8 bases match TRBD1. The receptor was isolated from a human donor in good health (CMV status not recorded). Some clones in this sample may be carry-over from other donors' samples. The CDR3 sequence is CASSEVQGDYNEQFF. The CDR3 DNA reads as TGTGCCAGCAGTGAAGTACAGGGGGACTACAATGAGCAGTTCTTC.